This T cell receptor (beta chain) was captured by sequencing in a study of neoadjuvant nivolumab and ipilimumab in lung cancer. Using immunoSEQ multiplex PCR, the repertoire was profiled, and TCRdb retains in-frame clones only, with some absent. The sample records over 25,000 clones, 75% to 90% being singletons. In germline, CDR1 is MGHRA, CDR2 YSYEKL. The CDR3 extends over 13 amino acids. V lost 3 bases to trimming and J lost 3 bases, with 8 bases between them. Notes on this clone: Its cognate antigen is unknown.

Overall study findings and caveats: Resected tumors had greater TCR richness and clonality than uninvolved lung.

V usage is TRBV4-1 and J usage is TRBJ1-1; D remains ambiguous. Here the sequenced sample was peripheral blood, taken before neoadjuvant nivolumab, alone or with ipilimumab. The source is an adult with non-small cell lung cancer. The DNA for the CDR3 is TGCGCCAGCAGCCATGGGTGGGACACTGAAGCTTTCTTT. Amino acids: CASSHGWDTEAFF.